Below, 9 T cell receptor beta chains from the same sample are listed, as sequenced in a study of T cell responses to AZD1222 COVID-19 vaccine (dated by TCRdb to about 2021). Library construction relied on the immunoSEQ multiplex PCR assay. TCRdb retrieved this table from immuneACCESS and kept in-frame rearrangements only. Not all clones are present; in checked studies, unresolved V genes account for under half, and no reason is known for the remainder. For this sample there are some 110,000 clones; 86% appear just once. The top ten clonotypes cover approximately 16% of the sample. This sample's time point label indicates: about 28 days (+/-7) after the second vaccine dose. Here the sequenced sample was peripheral blood, taken 28 days after the second AZD1222 dose. Receptor source: an adult who received the AZD1222 COVID-19 vaccine.

Concerning this clone itself: One end of the junction does not line up with germline, which may come from a read error. This chain joins TRBV20-1 and TRBJ2-5; no clear D. The CDR3 is 10 amino acids. Germline CDR1 is DFQATT and CDR2 is SNEGSKA (reference sequence). The CDR3 DNA reads TGCACTGCTCTTCAAGAGACCCAGTACTTC. It encodes CTALQETQYF.

This sequence joins TRBV6-5 and TRBJ1-5; perhaps TRBD1 as D (6 bases). The length of the CDR3 is 14 residues. The V end lost 5 bases, the J end lost 4 bases, and 12 bases lay between the germline ends. Germline V gene sequence: CDR1 MNHEY, CDR2 SVGAGI. The CDR3 loop is CASSPDRINQPQHF. For the CDR3, the DNA is TGTGCCAGCAGTCCAGACAGGATTAATCAGCCCCAGCATTTT.

CDR3 nucleotide sequence: TGTGCCAGCAGCCAAAAGACCGGAGGGTGGGAGCAGTACTTC. It yields the protein CASSQKTGGWEQYF. The rearrangement uses TRBV7-2 and TRBJ2-7; maybe TRBD2 (6 bases). The CDR3 totals 14 residues. The V end was cut by 5 bases, the J end by 7 bases, with 18 bases between. From germline, CDR1 is SGHTA and CDR2 FQGNSA.

The CDR3 DNA is TGTGCCAGCAGTTTATATGCTTCAGGGGAGAACTATGGCTACACCTTC. This translates into CASSLYASGENYGYTF. This sequence joins TRBV27 and TRBJ1-2; TRBD1 might be the D (6 bases). CDR1 is MNHEY and CDR2 is SMNVEV in the germline V gene (reference sequence). V gave up 1 base and J gave up 2 bases, with 14 bases separating them. The CDR3 has 16 residues.

The chain is built from TRBV28 and TRBJ1-5; unclear D gene. Looked up from germline, CDR1 is MDHEN and CDR2 is SYDVKM. The CDR3 extends over 16 amino acids. V was cut by 6 bases and J by 1 base, with 16 bases left in between. The CDR3: CASSLPRLGSNQPQHF. The CDR3 region has the DNA TGTGCCAGCAGCCTGCCCCGACTGGGCAGCAATCAGCCCCAGCATTTT.

The rearrangement links TRBV7-7 to TRBJ2-2; 8 bases match TRBD1. The CDR3 is made up of 14 amino acids. V shed 3 bases and J 4 bases; nucleotides not matched to a gene: 1. Germline V lookup: CDR1 SSHAT, CDR2 FNYEAQ (reference sequence). Written as DNA, the CDR3 is TGTGCCAGCAGCTTCGGACAGGGCACCGGGGAGCTGTTTTTT. Translating gives CASSFGQGTGELFF.

This clone was recorded a few times. The chain recombines TRBV4-3 with TRBJ2-3; D might be TRBD2 (5 bases). V dropped 2 bases and J dropped 2 bases, with 20 bases sitting between them. Germline V gene sequence: CDR1 LGHNA, CDR2 YSLEER. This CDR3 is built from 18 residues. The CDR3 DNA reads TGCGCCAGCAGCCAAACCCAGCGGACTCAATACCCCACAGATACGCAGTATTTT. It is translated as CASSQTQRTQYPTDTQYF.

The chain employs TRBV2 and TRBJ1-1; no reliable D call. V gave up 1 base and J gave up 6 bases, with 15 bases separating them. Germline V gives CDR1 SNHLY, CDR2 FYNNEI. This CDR3 has 15 amino acids. The CDR3 reads CASSEESEGWAEAFF. For the CDR3, the DNA is TGTGCCAGCAGTGAAGAGAGTGAGGGTTGGGCTGAAGCTTTCTTT. The variable domain in full, with the rest retrieved from reference TRBV2 and TRBJ1-1, is EPEVTQTPSHQVTQMGQEVILRCVPISNHLYFYWYRQILGQKVEFLVSFYNNEISEKSEIFDDQFSVERPDGSNFTLKIRSTKLEDSAMYFCASSEESEGWAEAFFGQGTRLTVV.

The chain has TRBV5-1 and TRBJ1-2, with 8 positions matching TRBD1. Germline V gene lookup returns CDR1 SGHRS and CDR2 YFSETQ. V lost 4 bases and J lost 2; bases outside the gene matches: 4. This CDR3 is built from 14 residues. The chain's CDR3 is CASSQGQENYGYTF. CDR3 sequence (DNA): TGCGCCAGCAGCCAGGGACAGGAGAACTATGGCTACACCTTC.